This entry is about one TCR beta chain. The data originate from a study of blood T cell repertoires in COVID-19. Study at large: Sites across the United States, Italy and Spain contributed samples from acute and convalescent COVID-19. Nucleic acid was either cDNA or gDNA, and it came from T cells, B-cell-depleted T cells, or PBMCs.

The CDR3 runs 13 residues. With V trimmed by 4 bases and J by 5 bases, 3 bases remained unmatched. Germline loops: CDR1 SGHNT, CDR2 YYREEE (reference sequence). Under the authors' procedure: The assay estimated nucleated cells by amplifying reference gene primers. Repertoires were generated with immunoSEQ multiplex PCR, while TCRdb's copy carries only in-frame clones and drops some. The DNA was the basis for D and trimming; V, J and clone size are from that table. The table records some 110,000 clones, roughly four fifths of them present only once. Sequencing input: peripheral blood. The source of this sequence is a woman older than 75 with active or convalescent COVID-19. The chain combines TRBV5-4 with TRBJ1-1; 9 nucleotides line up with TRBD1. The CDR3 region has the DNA TGTGCCAGCAGCGGAGACAGGGGGACTGAAGCTTTCTTT. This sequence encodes CASSGDRGTEAFF.